This T cell receptor beta chain was recorded in a study of early T cells in non-severe SARS-CoV-2 infection. Study-level background: Sequencing of unsorted whole blood was done on bulk RNA, leaving chains unpaired.

The germline gives CDR1 SGHVS, CDR2 FQNEAQ. This CDR3 contains 17 residues. The trim removed 5 bases at V and 0 bases at J, leaving 13 bases unmatched. This clonotype was counted ten times or more. TCRdb re-derived calls from the 5' RACE reads in MiXCR, one entry per CDR3 protein. The data hold 75,000 to 90,000 distinct CDR3 sequences, with over 5% observed a single time. The clonotype comes from an adult who was a healthcare worker with PCR-confirmed SARS-CoV-2 infection or an uninfected control (not recorded which). Source material: whole blood. The chain is built from TRBV7-8 and TRBJ2-7; 7 nucleotides align to TRBD2. The CDR3 nucleotides are TGTGCCAGCAGCACCCCTTGGGGGGGAGAAGACTCCTACGAGCAGTACTTC. Its protein product is CASSTPWGGEDSYEQYF.